A selection of T cell receptor beta chains follows, all from one sample in a study of shared clonotypes between healthy human individuals. Libraries were prepared by immunoSEQ multiplex PCR; TCRdb keeps only in-frame clonotypes and omits some of them. There are roughly 500,000 clones in the sample; 90% to 96% occur only once, and 0.055% to 0.075% lies in the top ten. The sample was naive CD4+ T cells sorted from blood. The source is a woman aged 25 to 45 in good health. CDR3s include the opening cysteine and the closing phenylalanine or tryptophan. D genes are given only for firm matches. Expanded clones are given a class, and other clones once, few, many or no size at all.

size	J	V	D	DNA	CDR3
NA	TRBJ2-7	TRBV7-2	NA	TGTGCCAGCAGCTTAGATGGTCTCTCCGAGCAGTACTTC	CASSLDGLSEQYF
NA	TRBJ1-5	TRBV28	TRBD1	TGTGCCAGCAGTTTTCCCGGGACAGGGCATCAGCCCCAGCATTTT	CASSFPGTGHQPQHF
NA	TRBJ1-3	TRBV28	NA	TGTGCCAGCAGCCTACAGCATACTGGAAACACCATATATTTT	CASSLQHTGNTIYF
NA	TRBJ1-1	TRBV6-6	NA	TGTGCCAGCAGTTACTCGATTTCTGCGGGATCTTTCTTT	CASSYSISAGSFF
NA	TRBJ2-7	TRBV28	NA	TGTGCCAGCAGATCCGCAGCTATAGCGGACTCCTACGAGCAGTACTTC	CASRSAAIADSYEQYF
NA	TRBJ1-1	TRBV2	NA	TGTGCCAGCAGTGGCCAGGGGTGGGACACTGAAGCTTTCTTT	CASSGQGWDTEAFF
NA	TRBJ1-3	TRBV4-1	NA	TGCGCCAGCAGCCAAAGCCGGGGGGCCAGCTCTGGAAACACCATATATTTT	CASSQSRGASSGNTIYF
NA	TRBJ2-2	TRBV7-7	TRBD1	TGTGCCAGCAGCGCTGGGACAGCTTCGAACACCGGGGAGCTGTTTTTT	CASSAGTASNTGELFF
NA	TRBJ2-1	TRBV15	TRBD2	TGTGCCACCAGCCTGGGACTAGCCAGCTCCTACAATGAGCAGTTCTTC	CATSLGLASSYNEQFF
NA	TRBJ2-7	TRBV7-9	NA	TGTGCCAGCAGCTTGGGGTCCTACGAGCAGTACTTC	CASSLGSYEQYF
NA	TRBJ2-7	TRBV30	TRBD1	TGTGCCTGGAATCCTGACAGGGCCCCCTACGAGCAGTACTTC	CAWNPDRAPYEQYF
NA	TRBJ2-2	TRBV5-1	NA	TGCGCCAGCAGCTTGTTAGGTATCACCGGGGAGCTGTTTTTT	CASSLLGITGELFF
once	TRBJ2-7	TRBV11-2	TRBD2	TGTGCCAGCAGCCCGATACGACTAGCGGGAGTTAATTACGAGCAGTACTTC	CASSPIRLAGVNYEQYF
NA	TRBJ2-7	TRBV5-1	NA	TGCGCCAGCAGCTTGGCCGGGAGCTCCTACGAGCAGTACTTC	CASSLAGSSYEQYF
NA	TRBJ2-7	TRBV5-1	TRBD2	TGCGCCAGCAGCTTGGAAAGCGGGAGTTCTTACGAGCAGTACTTC	CASSLESGSSYEQYF
NA	TRBJ2-1	TRBV9	TRBD2	TGTGCCAGCAGCGTAGGCCTAGCGGGATACAATGAGCAGTTCTTC	CASSVGLAGYNEQFF
NA	TRBJ2-7	TRBV10-3	NA	TGTGCCATCAGTGAGTCGGCAGGGTCGGGCGAGCAGTACTTC	CAISESAGSGEQYF
NA	TRBJ1-1	TRBV6-1	TRBD1	TGTGCCAGCAGTGAGACAGGGGCACACACTGAAGCTTTCTTT	CASSETGAHTEAFF
once	TRBJ2-2	TRBV5-1	NA	TGCGCCAGCAGCTTGGCCCCCGGGGGGCCCGGGGAGCTGTTTTTT	CASSLAPGGPGELFF
NA	TRBJ2-5	TRBV6-5	NA	TGTGCCAGCAGTTCGGGACCTTCAGAGACCCAGTACTTC	CASSSGPSETQYF